The rows below give T cell receptor beta chains drawn from one sample of a study of blood T cell repertoires in COVID-19. TCRdb's table, derived via immunoSEQ multiplex PCR, lists solely in-frame clones and lacks some. The table has approximately 210,000 clones, approximately 84% seen once; the top ten hold 15%. Sequenced sample: PBMCs or T cells enriched from blood (not recorded which). Source of these receptors: a middle-aged man who had recovered from COVID-19. Both conserved end residues are part of each CDR3. A D gene is named only where the DNA matches it firmly.

j_call: TRBJ2-7; v_call: TRBV2; d_call: TRBD1; cdr3_aa: CASSEQGAIGQQYF; cdr3_nt: TGTGCCAGCAGTGAACAGGGGGCCATCGGACAGCAGTACTTC
j_call: TRBJ2-3; v_call: TRBV27; d_call: TRBD2; cdr3_aa: CASSLRLAGGALTDTQYF; cdr3_nt: TGTGCCAGCAGTTTAAGACTAGCGGGGGGGGCCCTAACAGATACGCAGTATTTT
j_call: TRBJ1-1; v_call: TRBV13; d_call: -; cdr3_aa: CASSYDLNTEAFF; cdr3_nt: TGTGCCAGCAGCTACGACTTGAACACTGAAGCTTTCTTT
j_call: TRBJ1-1; v_call: TRBV28; d_call: -; cdr3_aa: CASISSGDTGEAFF; cdr3_nt: TGTGCCAGCATTTCTAGCGGGGACACGGGTGAAGCTTTCTTT
j_call: TRBJ1-1; v_call: TRBV7-3; d_call: -; cdr3_aa: CASSLTGVNTEAFF; cdr3_nt: TGTGCCAGCAGCTTAACAGGGGTGAACACTGAAGCTTTCTTT
j_call: TRBJ1-1; v_call: TRBV19; d_call: TRBD1; cdr3_aa: CASTNGDRGRVNTEAFF; cdr3_nt: TGTGCCAGTACCAATGGGGACAGGGGGCGAGTGAACACTGAAGCTTTCTTT
j_call: TRBJ2-1; v_call: TRBV2; d_call: -; cdr3_aa: CATRRFTNNEQFF; cdr3_nt: TGTGCCACTCGCCGGTTTACTAACAATGAGCAGTTCTTC
j_call: TRBJ2-1; v_call: TRBV24-1; d_call: TRBD2; cdr3_aa: CATSDYSGSANEQFF; cdr3_nt: TGTGCCACCAGTGATTATAGCGGGTCCGCCAATGAGCAGTTCTTC
j_call: TRBJ2-6; v_call: TRBV28; d_call: -; cdr3_aa: CASRPLGALGANVLTF; cdr3_nt: TGTGCCAGCAGACCCCTGGGGGCGCTCGGGGCCAACGTCCTGACTTTC
j_call: TRBJ1-2; v_call: TRBV5-1; d_call: -; cdr3_aa: CASSLVGGTGYTF; cdr3_nt: TGCGCCAGCAGCTTGGTGGGAGGGACCGGCTACACCTTC